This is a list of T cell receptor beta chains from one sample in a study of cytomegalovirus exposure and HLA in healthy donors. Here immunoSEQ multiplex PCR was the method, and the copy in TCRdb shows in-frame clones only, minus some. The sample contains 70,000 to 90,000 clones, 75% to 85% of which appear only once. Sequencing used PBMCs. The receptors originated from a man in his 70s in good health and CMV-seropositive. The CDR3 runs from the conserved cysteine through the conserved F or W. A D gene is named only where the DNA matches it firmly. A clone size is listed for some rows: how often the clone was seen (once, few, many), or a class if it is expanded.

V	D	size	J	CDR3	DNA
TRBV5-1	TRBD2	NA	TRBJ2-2	CASSHRTSGRVNTGELFF	TGCGCCAGCTCCCATCGGACTAGCGGGAGGGTGAACACCGGGGAGCTGTTTTTT
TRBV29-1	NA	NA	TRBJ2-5	CSAHPGGGETQYF	TGCAGCGCACATCCCGGCGGTGGGGAGACCCAGTACTTC
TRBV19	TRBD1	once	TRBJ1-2	CASLDREGYGYTF	TGTGCCAGTTTGGACAGGGAAGGCTATGGCTACACCTTC
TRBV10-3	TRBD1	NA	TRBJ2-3	CATQGTDTQYF	TGTGCCACACAGGGGACAGATACGCAGTATTTT
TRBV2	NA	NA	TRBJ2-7	CASTPRGRGSYEQYF	TGTGCCAGCACCCCTAGAGGAAGGGGCTCCTACGAGCAGTACTTC
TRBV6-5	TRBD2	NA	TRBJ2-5	CASRETSGRDETQYF	TGTGCCAGCAGGGAGACTAGCGGGAGAGATGAGACCCAGTACTTC
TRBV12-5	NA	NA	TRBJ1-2	CARQGFGYTF	TGTGCTAGACAGGGATTTGGCTACACCTTC
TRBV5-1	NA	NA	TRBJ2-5	CASKLVAAQETQYF	TGCGCCAGCAAGCTGGTAGCGGCCCAAGAGACCCAGTACTTC
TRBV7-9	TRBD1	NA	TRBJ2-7	CASSSGTGGDEQYF	TGTGCCAGCAGCTCCGGGACAGGGGGGGACGAGCAGTACTTC
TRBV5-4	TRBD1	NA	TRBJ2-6	CASSLGGTGAGANVLTF	TGTGCCAGCAGCTTGGGGGGGACAGGAGCTGGGGCCAACGTCCTGACTTTC
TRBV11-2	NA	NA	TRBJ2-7	CASSLEPETYEQYF	TGTGCCAGCAGCTTAGAACCAGAAACCTACGAGCAGTACTTC
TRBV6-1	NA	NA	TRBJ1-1	CASSENQGSLGTEAFF	TGTGCCAGCAGTGAAAACCAGGGGTCCCTAGGAACTGAAGCTTTCTTT
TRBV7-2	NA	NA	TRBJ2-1	CASRRSGPSYNEQFF	TGTGCCAGCAGAAGGTCAGGGCCCTCCTACAATGAGCAGTTCTTC
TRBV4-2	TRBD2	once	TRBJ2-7	CASSQDREATYEQYF	TGTGCCAGCAGCCAAGATCGGGAGGCCACCTACGAGCAGTACTTC
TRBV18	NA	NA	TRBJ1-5	CASSPSHRGNQPQHF	TGTGCCAGCTCACCCAGCCACAGGGGCAATCAGCCCCAGCATTTT
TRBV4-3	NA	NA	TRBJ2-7	CASSQGRGIGSYEQYF	TGCGCCAGCAGCCAAGGGCGGGGAATCGGCTCCTACGAGCAGTACTTC
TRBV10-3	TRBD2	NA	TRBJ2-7	CAIKEGLAGEHEQYF	TGTGCCATCAAAGAGGGACTAGCGGGAGAACACGAGCAGTACTTC
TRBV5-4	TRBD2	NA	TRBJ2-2	CASSLGLAVNTGELFF	TGTGCCAGCAGTCTAGGACTAGCGGTAAACACCGGGGAGCTGTTTTTT
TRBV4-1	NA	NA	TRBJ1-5	CASSQGSVPWPQHF	TGCGCCAGCAGCCAAGGTTCAGTCCCTTGGCCCCAGCATTTT
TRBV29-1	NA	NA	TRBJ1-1	CSVGGSTREAFF	TGCAGCGTTGGGGGCTCTACAAGGGAAGCTTTCTTT
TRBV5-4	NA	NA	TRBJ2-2	CASSRGGTGELFF	TGTGCCAGCAGCAGGGGTGGCACCGGGGAGCTGTTTTTT
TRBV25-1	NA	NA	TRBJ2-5	CASSESPGETQYF	TGTGCCAGCAGTGAATCTCCAGGAGAGACCCAGTACTTC
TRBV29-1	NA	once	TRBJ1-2	CSVGGDKGYTF	TGCAGCGTTGGAGGTGATAAGGGCTACACCTTC
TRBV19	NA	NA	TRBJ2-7	CASSAGPNSYEQYF	TGTGCCAGTAGTGCGGGACCAAACTCCTACGAGCAGTACTTC
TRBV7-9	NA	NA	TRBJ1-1	CASSLGGRGAFF	TGTGCCAGCAGCTTAGGGGGACGGGGGGCTTTCTTT
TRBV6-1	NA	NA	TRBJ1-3	CASSQRGGLGNTIYF	TGTGCCAGCAGTCAACGGGGGGGGCTCGGAAACACCATATATTTT
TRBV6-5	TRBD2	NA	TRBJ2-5	CASSYLPGGKAQYF	TGTGCCAGCAGTTACCTTCCGGGGGGGAAGGCCCAGTACTTC
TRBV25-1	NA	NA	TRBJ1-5	CASSESQYDQPQHF	TGTGCCAGCAGTGAATCCCAGTACGATCAGCCCCAGCATTTT
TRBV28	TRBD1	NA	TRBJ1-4	CASSFQQGDFGWEKLFF	TGTGCCAGCAGTTTTCAACAGGGGGACTTTGGATGGGAAAAACTGTTTTTT
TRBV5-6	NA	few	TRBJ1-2	CASSLVSRGYGYTF	TGTGCCAGCAGCTTGGTTTCCAGGGGCTATGGCTACACCTTC
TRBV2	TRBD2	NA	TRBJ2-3	CASGRASGRADTQYF	TGTGCCAGCGGAAGGGCTAGCGGGAGGGCAGATACGCAGTATTTT
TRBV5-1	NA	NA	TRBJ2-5	CASSRQEKETQYF	TGCGCCAGCAGTCGACAGGAAAAAGAGACCCAGTACTTC
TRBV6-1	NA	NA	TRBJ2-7	CASNSRMSSYEQYF	TGTGCCAGCAATTCGCGGATGAGCTCCTACGAGCAGTACTTC
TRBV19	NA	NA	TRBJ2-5	CASSQSDQETQYF	TGTGCCAGTAGTCAGTCCGACCAAGAGACCCAGTACTTC
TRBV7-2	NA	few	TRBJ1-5	CASSFPGRAIRSNQPQHF	TGTGCCAGCAGCTTTCCTGGCAGGGCGATTAGGAGCAATCAGCCCCAGCATTTT
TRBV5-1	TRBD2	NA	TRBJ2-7	CASSSLAGAQEQYF	TGCGCCAGCAGTTCCTTAGCGGGAGCGCAGGAGCAGTACTTC
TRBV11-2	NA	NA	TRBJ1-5	CASSLSQGFNQPQHF	TGTGCCAGCAGCTTGTCCCAGGGTTTTAATCAGCCCCAGCATTTT
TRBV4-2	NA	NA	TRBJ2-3	CASSLASLGGDTQYF	TGTGCCAGCAGCCTTGCTAGCCTGGGGGGAGATACGCAGTATTTT
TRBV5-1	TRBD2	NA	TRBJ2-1	CASSTGLVIPYNEQFF	TGCGCCAGCAGCACGGGACTAGTCATCCCCTACAATGAGCAGTTCTTC
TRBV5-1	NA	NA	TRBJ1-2	CASSSGEDYGYTF	TGCGCCAGCAGCTCCGGGGAGGACTATGGCTACACCTTC
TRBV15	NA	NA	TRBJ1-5	CATSSSGSGQPQHF	TGTGCCACCAGCTCATCAGGGTCAGGTCAGCCCCAGCATTTT
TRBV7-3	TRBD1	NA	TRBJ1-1	CASSLGQGGEAFF	TGTGCCAGCAGCTTAGGACAGGGGGGTGAAGCTTTCTTT
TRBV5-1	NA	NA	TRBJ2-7	CASSTTLGGLNEQYF	TGCGCCAGCAGCACCACCCTCGGGGGGCTTAACGAGCAGTACTTC
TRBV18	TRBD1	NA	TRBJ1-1	CASSPDRGITEAFF	TGTGCCAGCTCACCGGACAGGGGGATCACTGAAGCTTTCTTT
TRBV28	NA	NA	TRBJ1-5	CASSLGGLKSNQPQHF	TGTGCCAGCAGTTTGGGGGGATTGAAGAGCAATCAGCCCCAGCATTTT
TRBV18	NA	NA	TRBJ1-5	CASSDSGNSNQPQHF	TGTGCCAGCTCAGACAGCGGGAATAGCAATCAGCCCCAGCATTTT
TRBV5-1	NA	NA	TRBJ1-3	CASTDRNSGNTIYF	TGCGCCAGCACCGACAGGAACTCTGGAAACACCATATATTTT
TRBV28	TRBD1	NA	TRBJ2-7	CASSLSQGSYEQYF	TGTGCCAGCAGTTTATCACAGGGGTCCTACGAGCAGTACTTC
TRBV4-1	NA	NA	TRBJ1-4	CASSQAEAQLNEKLFF	TGCGCCAGCAGCCAAGCCGAGGCGCAGTTGAATGAAAAACTGTTTTTT